One T cell receptor (beta chain) is described in this entry. Method: immunoSEQ multiplex PCR; TCRdb's copy keeps in-frame clones and lacks some. The sample lists 150,000 or so clones, 75% to 90% occurring once. This CDR3 spans 15 amino acids. Germline V lookup: CDR1 MDHEN, CDR2 SYDVKM. Trimming stripped 5 bases from V and 4 bases from J, with 15 bases between. This sample is drawn from a study of blood T cell repertoires in COVID-19. The wider study: T cells, B-cell-depleted T cells, or PBMCs supplied cDNA or gDNA.

The TCR comes from an elderly man with acute or convalescent COVID-19. Sequencing was carried out using peripheral blood. The chain combines TRBV28 with TRBJ2-1; D may be TRBD1 (6 bases). The CDR3 region is CASSTTGLSYNEQFF. CDR3 in DNA: TGTGCCAGCAGTACAACAGGGTTGTCGTACAATGAGCAGTTCTTC.